This T cell receptor (beta chain) derives from a study of CD8 T cells in Susac syndrome. Trimming left V 5 bases short and J 1 base short, with 14 bases between. The CDR3 loop spans 15 amino acids. Germline CDR1 is PRHDT and CDR2 is FYEKMQ (reference sequence). Reverse transcription of about 0.45 to 1 ug RNA was performed with random hexamers. TCRdb processed the immunoSEQ multiplex PCR reads anew with MiXCR; each CDR3 protein has one entry. Among some 110,000 distinct CDR3 sequences listed, roughly 94% were seen once. The chain couples TRBV13 to TRBJ2-5; maybe TRBD1 (5 bases). The source of this sequence is a human donor with Susac syndrome. Specimen: CD8+ T cells from PBMCs. In DNA, the CDR3 is TGTGCCAGCAGCCATAGACACAGGCCCCAAGAGACCCAGTACTTC. It codes for CASSHRHRPQETQYF.